These 27 T cell receptor beta chains were sequenced from one sample in a study of cytomegalovirus exposure and HLA in healthy donors. In the PCR, 60 Vbeta and 13 Jbeta primers were used. The table came from immunoSEQ multiplex PCR; TCRdb's copy has only in-frame clones and leaves some out. The sample yields some 110,000 clones, around 10% seen once. Sample: PBMCs. These receptors all stem from a man aged 35-49 years in good health and CMV-seropositive.

V gene TRBV29-1 combines with J gene TRBJ2-5, with a weak D call TRBD2 (5 bases). The CDR3 consists of 14 residues. Trimming pared 5 bases from V and 1 base from J, leaving 14 bases between. Germline V gene data show CDR1 as SQVTM and CDR2 as ANQGSEA. CDR3 DNA: TGCAGCGTTATGTACGAGGGAGCCCAAGAGACCCAGTACTTC. It encodes CSVMYEGAQETQYF.

This clone has more than one count but fewer than ten. V gene TRBV27 combines with J gene TRBJ1-5; D is undetermined. V gave up 0 bases and J gave up 4 bases, with 10 bases separating them. The CDR3 sequence is 15 residues long. CDR1 and CDR2 from the germline V gene are MNHEY and SMNVEV (reference sequence). The CDR3 nucleotides read TGTGCCAGCAGTTTATCGTCCGGTTCTAATCAGCCCCAGCATTTT. Translating gives CASSLSSGSNQPQHF.

In its sample, this clone was seen a few times. This sequence joins TRBV9 and TRBJ2-2; D gene uncertain. Deletions cut 4 bases from V and 1 base from J, with 5 bases between. The CDR3 sequence is 13 residues long. CDR1 is SGDLS and CDR2 is YYNGEE in the germline V gene. CDR3 nucleotides: TGTGCCAGCAGCCCCCTGAACACCGGGGAGCTGTTTTTT. Translation: CASSPLNTGELFF.

This chain joins TRBV9 and TRBJ1-3; 8 bases align to TRBD1. There are 14 residues in the CDR3. Per germline, CDR1 SGDLS and CDR2 YYNGEE. With 3 bases clipped from V and 3 bases from J, the junction kept 2 bases outside the gene matches. In nucleotides, the CDR3 is TGTGCCAGCAGCGCCGGGACAGGTGGAAACACCATATATTTT. This codes for CASSAGTGGNTIYF.

The chain employs TRBV27 and TRBJ2-1; weak D call: TRBD2 (6 bases). The CDR3 spans 16 residues. CDR1 MNHEY and CDR2 SMNVEV come from the germline V gene (reference sequence). V shed 2 bases and J shed 10 bases, with 21 bases lying between them. This CDR3 is CASSLVTGVGTMEQFF. In DNA, the CDR3 is TGTGCCAGCAGTTTAGTTACGGGAGTTGGGACGATGGAGCAGTTCTTC.

The chain combines TRBV5-4 with TRBJ2-5, with D uncertain. The CDR3 is 12 amino acids. V lost 0 bases to trimming and J lost 3 bases, with 3 bases between them. CDR1 and CDR2 from the germline V gene are SGHNT and YYREEE (reference sequence). This CDR3 is CASSLVKETQYF. The CDR3 nucleotides are TGTGCCAGCAGCTTGGTAAAAGAGACCCAGTACTTC.

This clone was seen a handful of times. This chain links TRBV4-1 with TRBJ1-1; D possibly corresponds to TRBD1 (5 bases). V was shortened by 0 bases and J by 0 bases, with 8 bases between the two germline ends. The CDR3 totals 15 residues. Germline CDR1 is MGHRA and CDR2 is YSYEKL. CDR3: CASSQEGTVNTEAFF. Written as DNA, the CDR3 is TGCGCCAGCAGCCAAGAGGGGACTGTGAACACTGAAGCTTTCTTT.

The chain is built from TRBV2 and TRBJ2-3; TRBD2 is a possible D gene (5 bases). This CDR3 region has 16 residues. Germline values: CDR1 SNHLY, CDR2 FYNNEI. V lost 7 bases and J lost 1, with 18 bases in between. CDR3 protein: CASISLTGSGTDTQYF. The CDR3, as DNA: TGTGCCAGCATTTCATTGACGGGGTCAGGCACAGATACGCAGTATTTT.

This rearrangement joins TRBV5-1 to TRBJ2-3, with D perhaps matching TRBD2 (6 bases). V lost 7 bases and J 1 base, leaving 13 bases between the germline ends. The CDR3 covers 14 residues. Germline CDR1 reads SGHRS; CDR2 reads YFSETQ. CDR3 loop: CASQNSGGTDTQYF. For the CDR3, the DNA is TGCGCCAGCCAAAATAGCGGAGGCACAGATACGCAGTATTTT.

This clone was observed a handful of times. The chain is built from TRBV18 and TRBJ2-1; D is possibly TRBD1 (5 bases). The CDR3 is 15 amino acids. V was clipped by 3 bases and J by 0 bases, with 9 bases between them. Germline-derived CDR1 and CDR2 are KGHSH and LQKENI. CDR3: CASSPGASSYNEQFF. CDR3 in DNA: TGTGCCAGCTCACCTGGGGCGAGCTCCTACAATGAGCAGTTCTTC. Full variable domain (remainder filled in from reference TRBV18 and TRBJ2-1): NAGVMQNPRHLVRRRGQEARLRCSPMKGHSHVYWYRQLPEEGLKFMVYLQKENIIDESGMPKERFSAEFPKEGPSILRIQQVVRGDSAAYFCASSPGASSYNEQFFGPGTRLTVL.

The chain links TRBV6-5 to TRBJ2-5, with 8 bases lining up with TRBD2. CDR3 length: 15 amino acids. V was pared by 2 bases and J by 5 bases, with 7 bases of the junction left unmatched. The germline CDR1 and CDR2 sequences are MNHEY and SVGAGI. The CDR3 spells CASSYGGAGVETQYF. As DNA, the CDR3 is TGTGCCAGCAGTTACGGCGGAGCGGGAGTGGAGACCCAGTACTTC.

The chain uses TRBV14 and TRBJ2-3; possibly TRBD2 for D (6 bases). Germline CDR1 SGHDN, CDR2 FVKESK. CDR3 size: 16 residues. Trimming removed 4 bases at V and 4 bases at J, with 18 bases between. Written as DNA, the CDR3 is TGTGCCAGCAGCCCGTCTGTAAAGCGGGTACCAGATACGCAGTATTTT. Translated, it gives CASSPSVKRVPDTQYF.

This clone was recorded a few times. The chain is built from TRBV9 and TRBJ2-3; 14 positions match TRBD2. CDR1 and CDR2 from the germline V gene are SGDLS and YYNGEE. This CDR3 has 17 amino acids. Losses at the gene ends were 4 bases for V and 4 bases for J; bases not matched to a gene: 8. CDR3 amino acids: CASSPGTSGRGADTQYF. The CDR3 region has the DNA TGTGCCAGCAGCCCCGGGACTAGCGGGAGAGGGGCAGATACGCAGTATTTT. The whole variable domain, filled in from reference TRBV9 and TRBJ2-3, reads DSGVTQTPKHLITATGQRVTLRCSPRSGDLSVYWYQQSLDQGLQFLIQYYNGEERAKGNILERFSAQQFPDLHSELNLSSLELGDSALYFCASSPGTSGRGADTQYFGPGTRLTVL.

The chain has TRBV7-2 and TRBJ2-7; D gene ambiguous. V was shortened by 2 bases and J by 3 bases, with 8 bases between the two germline ends. Germline V gives CDR1 SGHTA, CDR2 FQGNSA. CDR3 length: 13 amino acids. The chain's CDR3 is CASSLYYHYEQYF. In DNA form, the CDR3 reads TGTGCCAGCAGCTTATACTACCACTACGAGCAGTACTTC. Using reference TRBV7-2 and TRBJ2-7 for the parts outside the CDR3, the full variable domain is GAGVSQSPSNKVTEKGKDVELRCDPISGHTALYWYRQSLGQGLEFLIYFQGNSAPDKSGLPSDRFSAERTGGSVSTLTIQRTQQEDSAVYLCASSLYYHYEQYFGPGTRLTVT.

This sequence joins TRBV7-8 and TRBJ2-2, with 7 bases identical to TRBD2. CDR3 length: 15 residues. Germline assignment: CDR1 SGHVS and CDR2 FQNEAQ. V gave up 3 bases and J gave up 7 bases; unmatched junction bases: 8. The CDR3 nucleotides read TGTGCCAGCAGCTTGAGCGGGACCTGGGGCGGGGAGCTGTTTTTT. It specifies CASSLSGTWGGELFF.

The chain is built from TRBV19 and TRBJ1-2; 11 nucleotides agree with TRBD1. CDR1 and CDR2 (germline): LNHDA, SQIVND (reference sequence). The junction had 5 bases not matched to a gene; V was cut back by 3 bases and J by 5 bases. The CDR3 consists of 15 residues. The chain's CDR3 is CASSIAGQGVYGYTF. CDR3 coding DNA: TGTGCCAGTAGTATTGCGGGACAGGGGGTGTATGGCTACACCTTC.

J is TRBJ2-1 and V is TRBV4-1; TRBD1 matches 10 bases. The CDR3 spans 16 residues. Germline V gene lookup returns CDR1 MGHRA and CDR2 YSYEKL. V shed 2 bases and J 7 bases; nucleotides not matched to a gene: 8. The chain's CDR3 is CASSQPGQGVGNEQFF. The CDR3 bases are TGCGCCAGCAGCCAACCCGGACAGGGGGTTGGAAATGAGCAGTTCTTC.

This clone was recorded a few times. The rearrangement joins TRBV28 to TRBJ2-3, with TRBD2 matching 8 bases. V lost 9 bases to trimming and J lost 3 bases; unmatched junction nucleotides: 2. Per the germline V gene, CDR1 is MDHEN and CDR2 is SYDVKM. The CDR3 length is 12 residues. The CDR3 here is CASSGNTDTQYF. CDR3 bases: TGTGCCAGTAGCGGGAATACAGATACGCAGTATTTT.

The chain combines TRBV7-2 with TRBJ2-2; TRBD2 matches at 12 bases. This CDR3 region has 16 residues. The germline gives CDR1 SGHTA, CDR2 FQGNSA. V trimming: 5 bases; J trimming: 8 bases; junction bases outside the gene matches: 9. In DNA form, the CDR3 reads TGTGCCAGCAGCCGCGGGCTAGCGGGAGGGTTGGGGGAGCTGTTTTTT. Amino acids: CASSRGLAGGLGELFF.

The chain links TRBV7-3 to TRBJ2-1, with 12 nucleotides matching TRBD1. The CDR3 spans 15 residues. V trimming: 3 bases; J trimming: 4 bases; junction bases outside the gene matches: 1. Germline V gene sequence: CDR1 SGHTA, CDR2 FQGTGA. The CDR3 coding sequence is TGTGCCAGCAGCTTGGGACAGGGGGCATACAATGAGCAGTTCTTC. Translated: CASSLGQGAYNEQFF.

V gene TRBV28 combines with J gene TRBJ2-1; 10 nucleotides align to TRBD2. Per the germline V gene, CDR1 is MDHEN and CDR2 is SYDVKM. With V trimmed by 7 bases and J by 3 bases, 0 bases remained unmatched. The CDR3 length is 13 residues. Here the CDR3 DNA reads TGTGCCAGCAAGCGGGAGGGCTACAATGAGCAGTTCTTC. Translation gives CASKREGYNEQFF.

V and J are TRBV9 and TRBJ2-3; 13 nucleotides match TRBD2. The CDR3 has 18 residues. V gave up 3 bases and J gave up 1 base; unmatched junction bases: 8. Germline V lookup: CDR1 SGDLS, CDR2 YYNGEE. CDR3 in amino acids: CASSAGLAGDTGTDTQYF. The CDR3 bases are TGTGCCAGCAGCGCAGGACTAGCGGGAGACACCGGCACAGATACGCAGTATTTT.

The rearrangement joins TRBV29-1 to TRBJ2-1; 13 bases agree with TRBD2. The CDR3 has 12 residues. Unmatched junction bases numbered 2, after V lost 7 bases and J lost 8 bases. Germline V CDR1 and CDR2: SQVTM, ANQGSEA. The CDR3 DNA reads TGCAGCGGCGGACTAGCGGGAGATGAGCAGTTCTTC. It yields the protein CSGGLAGDEQFF.

V usage is TRBV2 and J usage is TRBJ2-3; 8 positions agree with TRBD2. This CDR3 is 15 amino acids long. Germline V gene data show CDR1 as SNHLY and CDR2 as FYNNEI. The J segment lost 2 bases and the V segment lost 3 bases, leaving 4 bases of the junction unmatched. CDR3 sequence: CASSEDSGDTDTQYF. CDR3 nucleotides: TGTGCCAGCAGTGAGGATAGCGGGGACACAGATACGCAGTATTTT.

V usage is TRBV6-1 and J usage is TRBJ2-7; 9 bases are a match to TRBD1. CDR3 length: 14 residues. With 6 bases clipped from V and 4 bases from J, the junction kept 7 bases outside the gene matches. From germline, CDR1 is MNHNS and CDR2 SASEGT. CDR3 region: CASRRQGGSYEQYF. The CDR3 nucleotides are TGTGCCAGCAGGCGACAGGGGGGGTCTTACGAGCAGTACTTC.

The V and J genes are TRBV6-4 and TRBJ2-1; 8 bases match TRBD2. Per germline, CDR1 MRHNA and CDR2 SNTAGT. CDR3 size: 15 residues. The V gene end was trimmed by 3 bases and the J gene end by 6 bases; junction bases not matched to a gene: 7. The CDR3 coding sequence is TGTGCCAGCAGTGAGTCTGGGACTAGTGTCAATGAGCAGTTCTTC. Protein: CASSESGTSVNEQFF.

This clone was found a few times. The chain carries TRBV7-3 and TRBJ2-3, with D perhaps matching TRBD2 (6 bases). V was cut by 8 bases and J by 2 bases, with 14 bases left in between. The length of the CDR3 is 14 residues. CDR1 is SGHTA, CDR2 FQGTGA, per germline. CDR3 DNA: TGTGCCAGCGGCGGAGGGCACTCCACAGATACGCAGTATTTT. This encodes CASGGGHSTDTQYF.